One and the same sample provided the 29 T cell receptor beta chains below, sequenced in a study of post-analysis software for immune sequencing data (dated by TCRdb to 2014 to 2015). General conclusions and limits of the study: Significantly higher frequencies in patients than in controls were found for roughly 5 TRBV segments, including TRBV5-6, TRBV5-1 and TRBV20-1.

Libraries were built with PCR. For sequencing, an Illumina HiSeq 2500 was employed. Unique molecular identifiers were incorporated into TCR beta cDNA libraries to reduce PCR and sequencing biases. Through fastp at Q25 and MiXCR, TCRdb rebuilt clones from the public reads, retaining in-frame beta chains. Each record represents a unique CDR3 protein, reported with the most common genes and DNA among its rows. The table for this sample lists roughly 800,000 distinct CDR3 sequences; about 45% of them were counted only once. The leading ten clones occupy roughly 4.5% of the sample. These receptors lack a known antigen. Sequenced material: blood. These receptors all come from a girl between 10 and 17 years old with multiple sclerosis.

Remarks on this clonotype: One end of the junction varies from germline; a read error may be responsible. CDR3 in amino acids: CASSPEWGDNEQLF. The CDR3 nucleotides are TGTGCCAGCAGTCCTGAATGGGGGGACAATGAGCAGTTGTTC. The genes are TRBV7-6 and TRBJ2-1; D possibly matches TRBD1 or TRBD2 (6 bases each). The CDR3 is 14 amino acids. Germline V lookup: CDR1 SGHVS, CDR2 FNYEAQ.

This clonotype was observed once. The J gene is TRBJ2-3, the V gene TRBV28, with a tentative D call TRBD2 (5 bases). Trimming cost V 3 bases and J 0 bases, with 10 bases left between them. The germline gives CDR1 MDHEN, CDR2 SYDVKM. The CDR3 is 15 residues long. The CDR3 sequence: CASSLRERSTDTQYF. The DNA for the CDR3 is TGTGCCAGCAGTTTGAGGGAGCGGAGCACAGATACGCAGTATTTT. The whole variable domain, filled in from reference TRBV28 and TRBJ2-3, reads DVKVTQSSRYLVKRTGEKVFLECVQDMDHENMFWYRQDPGLGLRLIYFSYDVKMKEKGDIPEGYSVSREKKERFSLILESASTNQTSMYLCASSLRERSTDTQYFGPGTRLTVL.

The J gene is TRBJ2-1, the V gene TRBV5-1, with D perhaps given as TRBD1 or TRBD2 (5 bases each). The V gene's germline CDR1 is SGHRS and CDR2 YFSETQ. V dropped 4 bases and J dropped 7 bases, with 18 bases sitting between them. The CDR3 consists of 15 residues. CDR3 amino acids: CASSRNTGAENEQFF. CDR3 DNA: TGCGCCAGCAGCCGCAACACCGGGGCAGAAAATGAGCAGTTCTTC.

This chain links TRBV2 with TRBJ2-4, with no clear D. Deletions cut 4 bases from V and 1 base from J, with 17 bases between. Per the germline V gene, CDR1 is SNHLY and CDR2 is FYNNEI. The CDR3 runs to 17 residues. The CDR3 sequence: CASSVDPPGGAKNIQYF. The CDR3 region has the DNA TGTGCCAGCAGTGTAGACCCGCCAGGTGGGGCCAAAAACATTCAGTACTTC.

The V gene is TRBV7-9, the J gene TRBJ2-3; 16 nucleotides agree with TRBD2. V was clipped by 4 bases and J by 1 base; unmatched bases: 5. The CDR3 length is 18 residues. The germline V gene has CDR1 SEHNR and CDR2 FQNEAQ (reference sequence). This chain's CDR3 is CASSSGTSGRAGTDTQYF. In DNA, the CDR3 is TGTGCCAGCAGCTCCGGGACTAGCGGGAGGGCCGGCACAGATACGCAGTATTTT.

This clonotype was seen only a few times. The V and J genes are TRBV2 and TRBJ2-1; D is ambiguous. The CDR3 runs 15 residues. V was cut by 7 bases and J by 0 bases, with 13 bases left in between. The germline V gene encodes CDR1 SNHLY and CDR2 FYNNEI. The CDR3 nucleotides read TGTGCCAGCACTGGGCTTGACCGCTCCTACAATGAGCAGTTCTTC. Its protein is CASTGLDRSYNEQFF.

The genes are TRBV27 and TRBJ2-7, with D uncertain. Germline V CDR1 and CDR2: MNHEY, SMNVEV (reference sequence). V shed 6 bases and J shed 5 bases, with 11 bases lying between them. The CDR3 is made up of 12 amino acids. CDR3 region: CASSLNGNEQYF. CDR3 nucleotide sequence: TGTGCCAGCAGCCTAAATGGGAACGAGCAGTACTTC.

A word on this clonotype: One junction end disagrees with the germline gene, perhaps due to a read error. The rearrangement uses TRBV28 and TRBJ1-4; no clear D. CDR3 size: 15 residues. Germline V gives CDR1 MDHEN, CDR2 SYDVKM. The CDR3 DNA sequence: TGTGCCAGCAGCTTATCGACAACAACTAATGAAAAACTGTTTTTT. Translated: CASSLSTTTNEKLFF.

This clonotype was seen only a few times. The genes are TRBV6-5 and TRBJ2-7, with 7 bases lining up with TRBD2. Germline V gene lookup returns CDR1 MNHEY and CDR2 SVGAGI. The CDR3 consists of 14 residues. The ends lost 6 bases at V and 3 bases at J; junction bases unmatched: 8. CDR3: CASSRWRENYEQYF. CDR3 bases: TGTGCCAGCAGCCGGTGGCGGGAGAACTACGAGCAGTACTTC.

The chain employs TRBV11-2 and TRBJ1-5, with 8 positions matching TRBD1. V shed 1 base and J 6 bases; nucleotides not matched to a gene: 8. Germline loops: CDR1 SGHAT, CDR2 FQNNGV. The CDR3 covers 16 residues. For the CDR3, the DNA is TGTGCCAGCAGCTTAGGAGCCAGGGGGCTCGGTCAGCCCCAGCATTTT. Encoded protein: CASSLGARGLGQPQHF.

V and J are TRBV14 and TRBJ2-1, with 12 bases matching TRBD2. The CDR3 has 18 residues. The germline V gene has CDR1 SGHDN and CDR2 FVKESK. V lost 1 base and J lost 7; bases outside the gene matches: 11. CDR3 DNA: TGTGCCAGCAGCCAAGCTTTTCTCGCTAGCGGGAGGGTTAATGAGCAGTTCTTC. Amino acids: CASSQAFLASGRVNEQFF.

This chain uses TRBV5-1 with TRBJ2-5; no firm D call. Trimming shortened V by 3 bases and J by 2 bases, and 20 bases separated the two germline ends. The CDR3 extends over 17 amino acids. Germline values: CDR1 SGHRS, CDR2 YFSETQ. The CDR3 DNA sequence: TGCGCCAGCAGCTGGCACATGGCCCACATAAGACAAGAGACCCAGTACTTC. This encodes CASSWHMAHIRQETQYF.

The chain uses TRBV21-1 and TRBJ2-7; TRBD2 is the table's D call and was not checked against the DNA. TRBV21-1 is termed a pseudogene. This CDR3 has 16 amino acids. The CDR3 bases are TGTGCCAGCAGCAAAGTTGGCGGGAGGAGCTCCTACGAGCAGTACTTC. Translated, it gives CASSKVGGRSSYEQYF.

This chain joins TRBV2 and TRBJ2-1, with D possibly matching TRBD2 (6 bases). Trimming took 3 bases from V and 7 from J, leaving 10 bases between them. CDR1 and CDR2 from the germline V gene are SNHLY and FYNNEI. The CDR3 extends over 13 amino acids. The CDR3: CASSDVGGNEQFF. The CDR3 DNA follows: TGTGCCAGCAGTGACGTGGGGGGTAATGAGCAGTTCTTC.

This clonotype was picked up a small number of times. V usage is TRBV12-3 or TRBV12-4 and J usage is TRBJ2-3; possibly TRBD2 for D (6 bases). This CDR3 region has 15 residues. The V and J ends lost 4 bases and 2 bases respectively, with 13 bases between them. The CDR3 coding sequence is TGTGCCAGCAGTTCCTGGCGGGGATACACAGATACGCAGTATTTT. This sequence encodes CASSSWRGYTDTQYF.

In nucleotides, the CDR3 is TGTGCCAGCAGTTTGGGCGGGAGTATTTACGAGCAGTACTTC. Amino acid sequence: CASSLGGSIYEQYF. The genes are TRBV12-3 or TRBV12-4 and TRBJ2-7; 7 nucleotides line up with TRBD2. The V and J ends lost 3 bases and 4 bases, in that order; junction bases with no gene match: 6. The CDR3 length is 14 residues.

The chain uses TRBV7-9 and TRBJ2-1; D remains ambiguous. CDR1 is SEHNR, CDR2 FQNEAQ, per germline (reference sequence). This CDR3 region has 13 residues. V shed 1 base and J shed 14 bases, with 15 bases lying between them. CDR3 sequence (DNA): TGTGCCAGCAGCTTAGAGGCAGCTCTAGAGAAGTTCTTC. Its protein is CASSLEAALEKFF.

The chain couples TRBV7-9 to TRBJ2-1; D is undetermined. CDR1 is SEHNR, CDR2 FQNEAQ, per germline (reference sequence). The CDR3 sequence is 13 residues long. V lost 3 bases and J lost 9, with 12 bases in between. CDR3 sequence (DNA): TGTGCCAGCAGCTTCCTCCTCTTGGGTGAGCAGTTCTTC. Encoded protein: CASSFLLLGEQFF.

The gene calls are TRBV6-2 or TRBV6-3 and TRBJ2-1; possibly TRBD1 or TRBD2 for D (5 bases each). The CDR3 extends over 15 amino acids. V dropped 6 bases and J dropped 7 bases, with 19 bases sitting between them. Germline CDR1 and CDR2: MNHEY and SVGEGT. The chain's CDR3 is CASSLWQGPPNEQFF. The CDR3 nucleotides read TGTGCCAGCAGCCTCTGGCAGGGACCTCCAAATGAGCAGTTCTTC.

This chain links TRBV6-1 with TRBJ1-1, with TRBD1 matching over 7 bases. J was trimmed by 5 bases and V by 8 bases; bases with no gene match: 11. Germline V gives CDR1 MNHNS, CDR2 SASEGT. This CDR3 comprises 14 residues. The CDR3 here is CASRATGDMTEAFF. The CDR3 DNA follows: TGTGCCAGCCGTGCTACAGGGGATATGACTGAAGCTTTCTTT.

Only a few counts were recorded for this clonotype. The chain uses TRBV3-1 and TRBJ2-7, with D possibly matching TRBD2 (5 bases). From germline, CDR1 is LGHDT and CDR2 YNNKEL (reference sequence). V lost 0 bases and J 7 bases, leaving 7 bases between the germline ends. The CDR3 has 12 residues. CDR3 loop: CASSQEWREQYF. The CDR3 bases are TGTGCCAGCAGCCAAGAATGGAGGGAGCAGTACTTC.

The rearrangement joins TRBV29-1 to TRBJ2-3; D unresolved. The CDR3 totals 15 residues. Between the trimmed V and J ends, which lost 0 bases and 3 bases, there was a span of 13 bases. Per the germline V gene, CDR1 is SQVTM and CDR2 is ANQGSEA. CDR3 DNA sequence: TGCAGCGTTGAAGACCGGACCAAAACTACAGATACGCAGTATTTT. Translating it yields CSVEDRTKTTDTQYF.

This clonotype has only a few counts. The rearrangement uses TRBV27 and TRBJ2-7; 8 bases match TRBD2. The V gene end was trimmed by 8 bases and the J gene end by 6 bases; junction bases not matched to a gene: 9. Germline loops: CDR1 MNHEY, CDR2 SMNVEV (reference sequence). CDR3 length equals 13 residues. In nucleotides, the CDR3 is TGTGCCAGCCGGACGGGGCTAGCGGGCGAGCAGTACTTC. Its translation: CASRTGLAGEQYF.

This chain uses TRBV12-3 or TRBV12-4 with TRBJ2-1; TRBD2 agrees at 11 bases. The CDR3 totals 15 residues. The V gene end was trimmed by 5 bases and the J gene end by 4 bases; junction bases not matched to a gene: 4. The CDR3 loop reads CASSQTSGEYNEQFF. DNA for the CDR3: TGTGCCAGCAGTCAGACTAGCGGGGAATACAATGAGCAGTTCTTC.

This clonotype was recorded a few times. V gene TRBV7-6 combines with J gene TRBJ2-3; 10 nucleotides align to TRBD2. The trim removed 1 base at V and 4 bases at J, leaving 5 bases unmatched. CDR1 SGHVS and CDR2 FNYEAQ come from the germline V gene. The CDR3 runs 16 residues. The CDR3 region has the DNA TGTGCCAGCAGCTTAGTCCCCCTAGCGGGAGCAGATACGCAGTATTTT. Protein product: CASSLVPLAGADTQYF.

The rearrangement joins TRBV10-2 to TRBJ2-7; the match to TRBD1 covers 8 bases. V lost 5 bases and J lost 4; bases outside the gene matches: 13. The CDR3 runs to 16 residues. Germline CDR1 WSHSY, CDR2 SAAADI. The CDR3 DNA follows: TGCGCCAGCAGTACACCGGGACAGGTCAGGGAGTACGAGCAGTACTTC. It yields the protein CASSTPGQVREYEQYF.

This chain links TRBV5-1 with TRBJ2-3; 9 positions match TRBD2. Germline CDR1 SGHRS, CDR2 YFSETQ. The CDR3 sequence is 16 residues long. V shed 1 base and J 0 bases; nucleotides not matched to a gene: 3. DNA for the CDR3: TGCGCCAGCAGCTTGCTAGCGGGGCCGAGCACAGATACGCAGTATTTT. Residues: CASSLLAGPSTDTQYF.

In its sample, this clonotype was seen once. The chain carries TRBV9 and TRBJ2-5; the D gene is possibly TRBD2 (6 bases). Germline-derived CDR1 and CDR2 are SGDLS and YYNGEE. Trimming pared 0 bases from V and 4 bases from J, leaving 13 bases between. This CDR3 is 15 amino acids long. This CDR3 reads CASSVDGGVRETQYF. CDR3 DNA sequence: TGTGCCAGCAGCGTAGACGGAGGGGTCCGAGAGACCCAGTACTTC.

In its sample, this clonotype was seen once. This rearrangement joins TRBV7-3 to TRBJ2-3; tentatively, D is TRBD1 or TRBD2 (5 bases each). Germline V lookup: CDR1 SGHTA, CDR2 FQGTGA. This CDR3 is 14 amino acids long. Trimming took 4 bases from V and 3 from J, leaving 11 bases between them. Here the CDR3 reads CASSSRDPTDTQYF. CDR3 DNA sequence: TGTGCCAGCAGCTCCCGGGACCCGACAGATACGCAGTATTTT.